This T cell receptor beta chain is drawn from a study of CD8+CD57+ T cells in acquired aplastic anemia. The study's findings and limits: Statistical testing detected no significant gap in CD8+ Simpson's diversity between patients and controls.

The CDR3 is 14 residues long. CDR1 is LNHDA and CDR2 is SQIVND in the germline V gene (reference sequence). Trimming removed 5 bases at V and 1 base at J, with 11 bases between. CD8+CD57+ cell expansion, shown by flow cytometry, had occurred in the patients selected for sequencing. Of note for this clonotype: Its antigen is currently unknown.

Genomic DNA was employed as the template in profiling TCR beta VDJ and CDR3. TCRdb reprocessed the reads with MiXCR, giving one entry per CDR3 protein. The table shows about 150,000 distinct CDR3 sequences, with about 54% occurring only once. The sequencing sample was made of sorted CD4+, CD8+, or CD8+CD57+ T cells (not recorded which) from PBMCs. The chain uses TRBV19 and TRBJ1-1; perhaps TRBD1 as D (6 bases). The clonotype comes from a human donor with aplastic anemia. The CDR3 DNA follows: TGTGCCAGTAGTTACAGGGACCAGAACACTGAAGCTTTCTTT. This sequence encodes CASSYRDQNTEAFF. The variable domain in full, completed from reference TRBV19 and TRBJ1-1, reads DGGITQSPKYLFRKEGQNVTLSCEQNLNHDAMYWYRQDPGQGLRLIYYSQIVNDFQKGDIAEGYSVSREKKESFPLTVTSAQKNPTAFYLCASSYRDQNTEAFFGQGTRLTVV.